Detailed here is one TCR beta chain. The antigen remains unidentified. The entry originates in a study of T cell clonotyping in hematopoietic cell transplantation. Study-level results: At the given depth, recipient repertoires were over 95% de novo clonotypes. Without cell sorting, CD4 versus CD8 contributions remain unresolved. After transplant, recipient diversity fell while pathologically expanded clonotypes grew through day 180.

CDR1 is LGHNA and CDR2 is YSLEER in the germline V gene. Trimming at V came to 1 base and at J to 8 bases, leaving 7 bases not matched to a gene. This CDR3 is built from 14 residues. Sequenced by immunoSEQ multiplex PCR; TCRdb stores in-frame clones only, minus some. The table has approximately 8,700 clones, around 97% seen once. Samples: about 28 days before transplant, then days 30, 100 and 180 after. The chain has TRBV4-3 and TRBJ1-2; 7 bases match TRBD1. The sequence came from a male patient between 60 and 69 years old who had an allogeneic stem cell transplant from a related donor, so the T cells may come from the graft donor. Some clones in this sample may be carry-over from other donors' samples. The source material was peripheral blood mononuclear cells, sampled 100 days after allogeneic stem cell transplant. CDR3: CASSQVQGERGYTF. CDR3 sequence (DNA): TGCGCCAGCAGCCAAGTCCAGGGGGAGCGGGGCTACACCTTC.